This T cell receptor beta chain was obtained from a study of T cell changes during pregnancy in multiple sclerosis. TCRdb's copy holds only in-frame clones and misses some; the assay was immunoSEQ multiplex PCR. The sample yields more than 65,000 clones, about nine tenths seen once. This CDR3 has 15 residues. In germline, CDR1 is GTSNPN, CDR2 SVGIG (reference sequence). Trimming stripped 4 bases from V and 0 bases from J, with 15 bases between. The sequence derives from a female donor in good health, enrolled as a control in a pregnancy study. This material consisted of peripheral blood, taken after pregnancy. This sequence joins TRBV30 and TRBJ1-2; no reliable D call. CDR3 in DNA: TGTGCCTGGAATTCTCCGGTGTTAGCTAACTATGGCTACACCTTC. It is translated as CAWNSPVLANYGYTF.